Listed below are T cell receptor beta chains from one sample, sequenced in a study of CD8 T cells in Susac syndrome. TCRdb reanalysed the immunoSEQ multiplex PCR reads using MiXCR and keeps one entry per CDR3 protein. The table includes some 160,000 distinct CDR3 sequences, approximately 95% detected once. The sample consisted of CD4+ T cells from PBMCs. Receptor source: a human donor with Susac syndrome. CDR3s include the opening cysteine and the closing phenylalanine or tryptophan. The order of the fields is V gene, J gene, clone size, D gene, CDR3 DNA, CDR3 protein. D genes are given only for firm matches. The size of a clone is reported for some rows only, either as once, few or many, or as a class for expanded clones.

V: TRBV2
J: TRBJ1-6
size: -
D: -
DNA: TGTGCCAGCAGTGAACGGGGTCAGGTTAATTCACCCCTCCACTTT
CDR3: CASSERGQVNSPLHF

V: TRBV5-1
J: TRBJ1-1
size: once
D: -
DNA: TGCGCCAGCAGCCCCGGGGGGGGGCGAATGAACACTGAAGCTTTCTTT
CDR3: CASSPGGGRMNTEAFF

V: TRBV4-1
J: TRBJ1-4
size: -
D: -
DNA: TGCGCCAGCAGCCAAGTCGGCAGGACAGATGATGAAAAACTGTTTTTT
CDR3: CASSQVGRTDDEKLFF

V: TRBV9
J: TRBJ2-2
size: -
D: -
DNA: TGTGCCAGCAGCGTAGACGGGAGCGGCGGGGAGCTGTTTTTT
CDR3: CASSVDGSGGELFF

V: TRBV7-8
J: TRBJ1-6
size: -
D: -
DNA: TGTGCCAGCAGCTTAGTAAGGCGTAGTTCACCCCTCCACTTT
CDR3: CASSLVRRSSPLHF

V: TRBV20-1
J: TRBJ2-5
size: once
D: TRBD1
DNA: TGCAGTGCTGATCTTAGGACAGGGTGGCGAGAGACCCAGTACTTC
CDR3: CSADLRTGWRETQYF

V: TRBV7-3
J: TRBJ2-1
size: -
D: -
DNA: TGTGCCAGCAGCCAGCAGGACAGTTTCGGCGAGCAGTTCTTC
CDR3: CASSQQDSFGEQFF

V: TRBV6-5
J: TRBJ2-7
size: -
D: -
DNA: TGTGCCAGCAGCTCTCCCGGGGGCTCCTACGAGCAGTACTTC
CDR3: CASSSPGGSYEQYF

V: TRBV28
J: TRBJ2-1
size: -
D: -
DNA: TGTGCCTCCGGGATCAATGAGCAGTTCTTC
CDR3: CASGINEQFF

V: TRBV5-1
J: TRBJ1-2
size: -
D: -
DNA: TGCGCCAGCAGCTTTTCAGGGGACTATGGCTACACCTTC
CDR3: CASSFSGDYGYTF

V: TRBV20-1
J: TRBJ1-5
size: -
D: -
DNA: TGCAGTGCTATCACGGGTCAGTTAAGCAATCAGCCCCAGCATTTT
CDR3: CSAITGQLSNQPQHF

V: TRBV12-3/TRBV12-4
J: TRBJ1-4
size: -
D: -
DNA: TGTGCCAGCAGCGAGGGACAACCCCTGTTTTTT
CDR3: CASSEGQPLFF

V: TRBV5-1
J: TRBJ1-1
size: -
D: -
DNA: TGCGCCAGCAGCTTGTCGGAGAGTTCTGAAGCTTTCTTT
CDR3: CASSLSESSEAFF

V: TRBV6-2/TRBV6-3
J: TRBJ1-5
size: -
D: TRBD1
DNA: TGTGCCAGCAGTTTCACCGGGACAGGTGGTCAGCCCCAGCATTTT
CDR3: CASSFTGTGGQPQHF

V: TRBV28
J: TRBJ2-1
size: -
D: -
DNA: TGTGCCAGCAGCCTAGCGCCCCGAGAGGGCAATGAGCAGTTCTTC
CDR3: CASSLAPREGNEQFF

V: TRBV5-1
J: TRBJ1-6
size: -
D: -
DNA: TGCGCCAGCAGCTTGGAGAGAAATTCACCCCTCCACTTT
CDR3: CASSLERNSPLHF

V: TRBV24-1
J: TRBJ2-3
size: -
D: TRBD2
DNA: TGTGCCACCAGTGACCGTGGACTAGCGGGAGTCGATACGCAGTATTTT
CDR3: CATSDRGLAGVDTQYF